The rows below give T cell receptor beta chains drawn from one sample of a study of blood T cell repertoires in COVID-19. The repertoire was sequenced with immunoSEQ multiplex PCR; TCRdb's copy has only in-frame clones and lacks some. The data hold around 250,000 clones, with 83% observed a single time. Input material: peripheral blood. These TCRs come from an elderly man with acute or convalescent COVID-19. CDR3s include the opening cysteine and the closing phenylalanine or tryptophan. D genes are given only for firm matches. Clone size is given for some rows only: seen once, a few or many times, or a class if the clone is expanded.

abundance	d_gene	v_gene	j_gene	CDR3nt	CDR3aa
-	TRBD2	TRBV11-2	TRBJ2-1	TGTGCCAGCAGCCATGCGGGGGGGCCGGGGAATGAGCAGTTCTTC	CASSHAGGPGNEQFF
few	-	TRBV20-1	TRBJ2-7	TGCAGTGCCACCATAGAGTACGAGCAGTACTTC	CSATIEYEQYF
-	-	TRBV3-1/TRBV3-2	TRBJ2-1	TGTGCCAGCAGCCAGACAGGTCTACAGTTCTTC	CASSQTGLQFF
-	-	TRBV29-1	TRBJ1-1	TGCAGCGTTGCGTACAGGGTGGACACTGAAGCTTTCTTT	CSVAYRVDTEAFF
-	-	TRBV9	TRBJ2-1	TGTGCCAGCAGCGGACTTGCATACAATGAGCAGTTCTTC	CASSGLAYNEQFF
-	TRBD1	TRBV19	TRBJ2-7	TGTGCCAGTAGTGACAGGGGCCGTCTAACCTACGAGCAGTACTTC	CASSDRGRLTYEQYF
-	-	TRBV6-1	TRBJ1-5	TGTGCCAGCAGTGAAGTGGGAGGCAATCAGCCCCAGCATTTT	CASSEVGGNQPQHF
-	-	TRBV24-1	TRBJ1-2	TGTGCCACCGGAGCCGACTATGGCTACACCTTC	CATGADYGYTF
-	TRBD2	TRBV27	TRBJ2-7	TGTGCCAGCAGTTTTGTAGCGGGAGAAGGCGAGCAGTACTTC	CASSFVAGEGEQYF
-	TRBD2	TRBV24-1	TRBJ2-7	TGTGCCACCAGTCCCGCGGGAGGGCCCAACGAGCAGTACTTC	CATSPAGGPNEQYF
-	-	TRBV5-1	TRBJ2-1	TGCGCCAGCAGCCGTGAGTGGGGAGGTAGCAATGAGCAGTTCTTC	CASSREWGGSNEQFF
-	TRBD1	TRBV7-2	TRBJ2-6	TGTGCCAGCACCCGGACAGGGAGAACTCCTGGGGCCAACGTCCTGACTTTC	CASTRTGRTPGANVLTF
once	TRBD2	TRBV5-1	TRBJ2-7	TGCGCCAGCAGCTTGGGGACTAGCGGGGGGGTCTACGAGCAGTACTTC	CASSLGTSGGVYEQYF
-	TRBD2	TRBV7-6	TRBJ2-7	TGTGCCAGCAGCAGATGGACGGGAGGAAACGAGCAGTACTTC	CASSRWTGGNEQYF
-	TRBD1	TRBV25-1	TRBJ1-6	TGTGCCAGCAGTGTCAGGGGGCGCCGGTCACCCCTCCACTTT	CASSVRGRRSPLHF
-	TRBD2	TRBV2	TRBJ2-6	TGTGCCAGCAGTCTAGCGGGATTATCTGGGGCCAACGTCCTGACTTTC	CASSLAGLSGANVLTF
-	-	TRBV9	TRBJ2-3	TGTGCCAGCAGCGTTATGGGGCCGGATACGCAGTATTTT	CASSVMGPDTQYF
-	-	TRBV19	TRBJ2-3	TGTGCCAGTAGTATAGGAGTCTCATCAGATACGCAGTATTTT	CASSIGVSSDTQYF
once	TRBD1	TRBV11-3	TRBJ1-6	TGTGCCAGCAGCCCGGGACAGGGTTCACCCCTCCACTTT	CASSPGQGSPLHF
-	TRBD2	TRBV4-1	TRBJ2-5	TGCGCCAGCAGCCAAGGAACTAGCGGCCAAGAGACCCAGTACTTC	CASSQGTSGQETQYF
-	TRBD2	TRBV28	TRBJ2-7	TGTGCCAGCAGTTTCGGGGGAGGGCCGTCCGACGAGCAGTACTTC	CASSFGGGPSDEQYF
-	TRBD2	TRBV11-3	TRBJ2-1	TGTGCCAGCAGCTCCGGGGGGAGGGACAATGAGCAGTTCTTC	CASSSGGRDNEQFF
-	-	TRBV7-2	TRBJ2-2	TGTGCCAGCAGCTCTCGGACCGGGGAGCTGTTTTTT	CASSSRTGELFF
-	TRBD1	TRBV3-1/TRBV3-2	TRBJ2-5	TGTGCCAGCAGCCCGCCGGGTGCAGCAGGGGGCAGAGAGACCCAGTACTTC	CASSPPGAAGGRETQYF
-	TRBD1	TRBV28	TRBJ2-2	TGTGCCAGCAAGGGACAGGGCTACACCGGGGAGCTGTTTTTT	CASKGQGYTGELFF
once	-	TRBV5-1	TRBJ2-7	TGCGCCAGCAATGTAAGGGGCATGGGGTACGAGCAGTACTTC	CASNVRGMGYEQYF
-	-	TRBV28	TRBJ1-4	TGTGCCAGCAGTCCAGCCTCATCTTGGAGTGAAAAACTGTTTTTT	CASSPASSWSEKLFF
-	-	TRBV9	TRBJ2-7	TGTGCCAGCAGCGTAGTGCCCCTTTCGGACGAGCAGTACTTC	CASSVVPLSDEQYF